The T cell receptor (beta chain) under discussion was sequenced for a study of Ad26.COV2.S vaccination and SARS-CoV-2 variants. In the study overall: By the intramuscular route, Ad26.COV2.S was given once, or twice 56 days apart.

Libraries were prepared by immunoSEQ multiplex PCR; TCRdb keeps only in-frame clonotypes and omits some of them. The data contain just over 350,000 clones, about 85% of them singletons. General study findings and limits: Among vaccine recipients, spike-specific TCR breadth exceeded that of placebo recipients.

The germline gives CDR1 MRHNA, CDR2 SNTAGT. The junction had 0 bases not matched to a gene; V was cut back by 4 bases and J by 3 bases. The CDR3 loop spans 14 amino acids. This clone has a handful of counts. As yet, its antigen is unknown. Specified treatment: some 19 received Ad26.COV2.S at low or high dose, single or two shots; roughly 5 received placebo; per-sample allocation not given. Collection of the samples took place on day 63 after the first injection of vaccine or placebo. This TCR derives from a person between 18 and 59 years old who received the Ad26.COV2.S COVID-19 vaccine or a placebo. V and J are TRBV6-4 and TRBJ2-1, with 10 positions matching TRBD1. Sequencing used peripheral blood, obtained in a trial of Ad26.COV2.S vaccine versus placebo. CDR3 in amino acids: CASSGTGGYNEQFF. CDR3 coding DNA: TGTGCCAGCAGTGGGACAGGGGGCTACAATGAGCAGTTCTTC.